This T cell receptor (beta chain) originates from a study of cytomegalovirus exposure and HLA in healthy donors. Study outcomes and limitations: TCR sequences were mostly rare, though some public TCRs occurred in many donors. The study labeled 180 or so TCR beta chains cytomegalovirus-associated.

Concerning this clone: Its matching antigen is unknown.

The study ran its PCR with 60 Vbeta and 13 Jbeta primers. TCRdb's copy holds only in-frame clones and misses some; the assay was immunoSEQ multiplex PCR. Of about 160,000 clones in the sample, 86% were seen once. Germline CDR1 MNHEY, CDR2 SVGAGI. The CDR3 length is 16 residues. The trim removed 4 bases at V and 4 bases at J, leaving 8 bases unmatched. The origin of this receptor is a woman younger than 30 in good health and CMV-seronegative. J is TRBJ2-3 and V is TRBV6-5, with 10 positions matching TRBD2. Sequencing used PBMCs. CDR3: CASSSVAGGGADTQYF. The CDR3 nucleotides read TGTGCCAGCAGTTCGGTAGCGGGGGGCGGGGCAGATACGCAGTATTTT.